The source of this TCR beta chain is a study of blood T cell repertoires in COVID-19. Overall study: Sites across the United States, Italy and Spain contributed samples from acute and convalescent COVID-19. PBMCs, B-cell-depleted T cells, or T cells provided the cDNA or gDNA that made up the material.

As processed by the authors: Reference gene primer amplification in the assay estimated nucleated cell counts. Assay: immunoSEQ multiplex PCR; the TCRdb copy retains only in-frame clones and omits some. V and J calls and clone size are copied from that table; D and trimming were computed from the DNA. Of 25,000 to 30,000 clones in the sample, approximately 85% were seen once. The CDR3 length is 12 residues. Trimming took 0 bases from V and 7 from J, leaving 6 bases between them. CDR1 is SGHDN and CDR2 is FVKESK in the germline V gene. Enrolment of Seattle patients took place during active infection, and they were followed longitudinally.

Input material: peripheral blood. The gene calls are TRBV14 and TRBJ1-1; D is ambiguous. The TCR sequence derives from a woman aged 80 or over with COVID-19, enrolled during active disease. The CDR3 reads CASSQDFGEAFF. The CDR3 nucleotides are TGTGCCAGCAGCCAAGATTTCGGTGAAGCTTTCTTT.